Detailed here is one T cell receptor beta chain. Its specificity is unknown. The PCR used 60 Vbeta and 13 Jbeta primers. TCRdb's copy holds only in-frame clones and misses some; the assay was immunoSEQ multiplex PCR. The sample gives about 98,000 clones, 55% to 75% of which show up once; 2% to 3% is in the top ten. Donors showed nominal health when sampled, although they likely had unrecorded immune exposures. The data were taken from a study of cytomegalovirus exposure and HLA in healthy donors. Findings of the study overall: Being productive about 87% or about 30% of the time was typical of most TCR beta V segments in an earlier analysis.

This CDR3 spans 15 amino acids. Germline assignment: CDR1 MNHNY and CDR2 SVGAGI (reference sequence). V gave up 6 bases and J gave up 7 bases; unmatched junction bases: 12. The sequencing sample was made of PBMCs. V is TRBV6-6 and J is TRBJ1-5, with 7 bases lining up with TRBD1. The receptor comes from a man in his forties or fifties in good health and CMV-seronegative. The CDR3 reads CASRGTERGGQPQHF. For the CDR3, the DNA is TGTGCCAGCAGAGGGACAGAGAGAGGAGGACAGCCCCAGCATTTT.